The clone carrying this T cell receptor (beta chain) was detected many times. Its antigen is unknown. This entry comes from a study of CD8 T cells in ankylosing spondylitis. General observations from the study: Reportedly, significant enrichment of disease-linked clones occurred in matched ankylosing spondylitis synovial fluid. Disease-linked clones bore a CD8+ phenotype, appearing relatively rarely in peripheral blood.

Quantitative molecular-barcoded 5'-RACE generated the TCR beta libraries. TCRdb called the 5' RACE reads again in MiXCR, with one record for every CDR3 protein. The top ten hold less than 8% of the sample, which has 250,000 or so distinct CDR3 sequences, roughly 10% seen once. CDR3 size: 14 residues. V lost 1 base and J 3 bases, leaving 7 bases between the germline ends. This receptor was taken from a male donor with ankylosing spondylitis or in good health (not recorded which). Sequencing input: blood, either unsorted or a sorted T cell fraction (not recorded which). This rearrangement joins TRBV12-3 or TRBV12-4 to TRBJ1-5; D ambiguous. CDR3 region: CASSLGRHNQPQHF. The CDR3 DNA reads TGTGCCAGCAGTTTAGGTAGGCACAATCAGCCCCAGCATTTT.